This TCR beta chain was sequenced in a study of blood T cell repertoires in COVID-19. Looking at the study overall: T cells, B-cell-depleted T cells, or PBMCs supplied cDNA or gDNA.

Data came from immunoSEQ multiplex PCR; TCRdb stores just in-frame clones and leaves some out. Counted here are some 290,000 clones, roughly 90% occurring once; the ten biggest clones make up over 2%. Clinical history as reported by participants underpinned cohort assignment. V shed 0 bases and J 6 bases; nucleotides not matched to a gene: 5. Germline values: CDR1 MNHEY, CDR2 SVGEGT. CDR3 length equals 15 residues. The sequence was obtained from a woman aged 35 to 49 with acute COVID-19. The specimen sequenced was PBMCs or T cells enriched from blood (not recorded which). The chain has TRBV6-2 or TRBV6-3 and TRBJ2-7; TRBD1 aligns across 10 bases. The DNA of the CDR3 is TGTGCCAGCAGTTACTCGGGACAGGGGATTTCCGAGCAGTACTTC. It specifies CASSYSGQGISEQYF.